The 24 T cell receptor beta chains below come from one sample, sequenced in a study of T cells in Graves' hyperthyroidism and ophthalmopathy. Amplified TCR beta CDR3 regions came from RNA transcripts. Primed by the HTBI set, a first-round RT-PCR was run on the TCR CDR3. TCRdb analysed the multiplex PCR reads with MiXCR anew, one entry per CDR3 protein. The sample carries roughly 500,000 distinct CDR3 sequences, over 35% recorded once. The specimen was peripheral blood or thyroid tissue (not recorded which). The receptors were gathered from an adult woman with Graves' disease, either hyperthyroidism or ophthalmopathy (not recorded which).

This clonotype was recorded at least ten times. The chain recombines TRBV7-9 with TRBJ2-7; D assignment may be TRBD1 or TRBD2 (5 bases each). The germline CDR1 and CDR2 sequences are SEHNR and FQNEAQ (reference sequence). V was cut by 6 bases and J by 7 bases, with 19 bases left in between. The CDR3 consists of 14 residues. The CDR3 here is CASSARDLQEEQYF. The CDR3 bases are TGTGCCAGCAGTGCCCGGGACCTTCAAGAGGAGCAGTACTTC.

This clonotype is a singleton in its sample. This chain links TRBV10-3 with TRBJ2-1, with 10 bases that match TRBD2. The CDR3 loop spans 17 amino acids. The junction had 14 bases not matched to a gene; V was cut back by 5 bases and J by 7 bases. Germline V gene sequence: CDR1 ENHRY, CDR2 SYGVKD. The CDR3 loop is CAISSRGGTSDSNEQFF. The CDR3 DNA reads TGTGCCATCAGTTCACGGGGGGGGACTAGCGACTCGAATGAGCAGTTCTTC.

The chain uses TRBV6-5 and TRBJ2-7; D perhaps matches TRBD1 (6 bases). CDR3 length: 14 amino acids. CDR1 and CDR2 (germline): MNHEY, SVGAGI. V was clipped by 5 bases and J by 3 bases, with 14 bases between them. The CDR3 sequence is CASSKRTAYYEQYF. For the CDR3, the DNA is TGTGCCAGCAGTAAACGGACAGCCTACTACGAGCAGTACTTC.

This chain links TRBV20-1 with TRBJ1-2; 9 bases fit TRBD1. The V and J ends lost 5 bases and 6 bases, in that order; junction bases with no gene match: 10. This CDR3 region has 14 residues. In germline, CDR1 is DFQATT, CDR2 SNEGSKA (reference sequence). CDR3 sequence (DNA): TGCAGTGCTTATACCCGGGACAGGGTCGATGGCTACACCTTC. Its protein product is CSAYTRDRVDGYTF.

This clonotype was seen repeatedly, ten times or more. The chain joins TRBV12-3 or TRBV12-4 to TRBJ1-2; 11 bases match TRBD1. The CDR3 loop spans 14 amino acids. The ends lost 6 bases at V and 7 bases at J; junction bases unmatched: 7. Here the CDR3 reads CASSLGQGAVGYTF. CDR3 in DNA: TGTGCCAGCAGCCTTGGACAGGGGGCGGTTGGCTACACCTTC.

In its sample, this clonotype was seen a few times. The chain carries TRBV29-1 and TRBJ1-2; TRBD1 might be the D (5 bases). CDR1 is SQVTM, CDR2 ANQGSEA, per germline. This CDR3 has 13 residues. Trimming took off 6 bases at V and 0 bases at J, with 11 bases between the two ends. CDR3 sequence: CSVRGTANYGYTF. As DNA, the CDR3 is TGCAGCGTCCGGGGCACGGCTAACTATGGCTACACCTTC.

This clonotype came up many times. V and J are TRBV20-1 and TRBJ1-1; maybe TRBD1 (5 bases). V dropped 4 bases and J dropped 1 base, with 16 bases sitting between them. The V gene's germline CDR1 is DFQATT and CDR2 SNEGSKA (reference sequence). The CDR3 spans 15 residues. CDR3 amino acids: CSATNAGTGNTEAFF. The CDR3 DNA follows: TGCAGTGCTACGAACGCCGGGACGGGGAACACTGAAGCTTTCTTT.

This clonotype showed up just once. This chain uses TRBV20-1 with TRBJ1-6; D is unresolved. The CDR3 is 14 residues long. Trimming took 6 bases from V and 6 from J, leaving 15 bases between them. Germline loops: CDR1 DFQATT, CDR2 SNEGSKA (reference sequence). The CDR3 DNA is TGCAGTGCCCCCCCGGAGACCATTAATTCACCCCTCCACTTT. This gives the protein CSAPPETINSPLHF.

In its sample, this clonotype was seen many times. The rearrangement links TRBV11-2 to TRBJ1-4; D unresolved. V was cut by 1 base and J by 7 bases, with 7 bases left in between. The CDR3 loop spans 13 amino acids. Germline-derived CDR1 and CDR2 are SGHAT and FQNNGV. Here the CDR3 reads CASSLVEGEKLFF. In DNA form, the CDR3 reads TGTGCCAGCAGCTTAGTAGAGGGTGAAAAACTGTTTTTT.

The CDR3 spells CASSPQVGPSYEQYF. In DNA form, the CDR3 reads TGTGCCAGCAGTCCACAGGTTGGGCCTTCCTACGAGCAGTACTTC. The rearrangement uses TRBV6-5 and TRBJ2-7, with a tentative D call TRBD1 (5 bases). The CDR3 extends over 15 amino acids. CDR1 and CDR2 (germline): MNHEY, SVGAGI. Trimming removed 5 bases from V and 1 base from J, with 15 bases in between.

This chain connects TRBV11-2 to TRBJ1-6; unclear D gene. CDR1 SGHAT and CDR2 FQNNGV come from the germline V gene. V lost 6 bases and J lost 8, with 23 bases in between. The CDR3 loop spans 17 amino acids. CDR3 in amino acids: CASSSAPPPGVDSPLHF. The CDR3 DNA sequence: TGTGCCAGCAGTTCGGCGCCCCCCCCCGGGGTCGATTCACCCCTCCACTTT.

V usage is TRBV10-3 and J usage is TRBJ1-2, with D hard to call. Germline V gives CDR1 ENHRY, CDR2 SYGVKD. V lost 4 bases and J lost 6, with 18 bases in between. This CDR3 has 15 amino acids. The CDR3 DNA sequence: TGTGCCATCAGTGCCTCCGGACTGGGGAGGGATGGCTACACCTTC. It codes for CAISASGLGRDGYTF.

In this sample, this clonotype turned up many times. The rearrangement links TRBV7-2 to TRBJ2-7, with 10 bases aligning to TRBD2. After removal of 2 bases from V and 2 bases from J, the junction contained 3 bases not matched to a gene. There are 15 residues in the CDR3. Germline lookup yields CDR1 SGHTA and CDR2 FQGNSA. Here the CDR3 reads CASSLMSGRAYEQYF. The CDR3 bases are TGTGCCAGCAGCTTAATGAGCGGGAGGGCCTACGAGCAGTACTTC. Full variable domain (remainder filled in from reference TRBV7-2 and TRBJ2-7): GAGVSQSPSNKVTEKGKDVELRCDPISGHTALYWYRQSLGQGLEFLIYFQGNSAPDKSGLPSDRFSAERTGGSVSTLTIQRTQQEDSAVYLCASSLMSGRAYEQYFGPGTRLTVT.

Ten or more counts support this clonotype. CDR3 nucleotide sequence: TGCAGTGCTAGAGAGGTAGCTGGAAACACCATATATTTT. It is translated as CSAREVAGNTIYF. The rearrangement uses TRBV20-1 and TRBJ1-3; D remains unclear. Germline V gene sequence: CDR1 DFQATT, CDR2 SNEGSKA (reference sequence). The ends were cut back, 0 bases at V and 2 bases at J, with 5 bases in the middle. The CDR3 contains 13 residues.

This chain's CDR3 is CSARDRRAETQYF. The CDR3 region has the DNA TGCAGTGCTAGAGATCGGAGGGCGGAGACCCAGTACTTC. The V and J genes are TRBV20-1 and TRBJ2-5; D may be TRBD2 (6 bases). V was trimmed by 0 bases and J by 5 bases, leaving 10 bases between them. CDR1 DFQATT and CDR2 SNEGSKA come from the germline V gene (reference sequence). The CDR3 runs to 13 residues.

As for this clonotype: Compared with germline, one end of the junction differs, possibly owing to a read error. The CDR3 region is CANSYSIVGGYTF. In DNA, the CDR3 is TGTGCCAACAGTTACTCGATTGTTGGTGGCTACACCTTC. The chain combines TRBV6-5 with TRBJ1-2; D is ambiguous. This CDR3 spans 13 amino acids. Germline V gene lookup returns CDR1 MNHEY and CDR2 SVGAGI.

As for this clonotype: A much larger clone sits a single nucleotide away, making a read error possible. The chain combines TRBV20-1 with TRBJ2-7; the D gene is possibly TRBD2 (5 bases). The CDR3 runs 16 residues. V lost 4 bases, J lost 2 bases, and 21 bases lay in between. Germline V CDR1 and CDR2: DFQATT, SNEGSKA (reference sequence). CDR3 amino acids: CSATNLFNGMTYEQYF. The CDR3 nucleotides are TGCAGTGCTACCAACCTTTTTAACGGGATGACCTACGAGCAGTACTTC.

The chain combines TRBV19 with TRBJ1-2; 7 bases are shared with TRBD1. The germline gives CDR1 LNHDA, CDR2 SQIVND (reference sequence). This CDR3 has 15 residues. Germline trimming cut 4 bases from V and 3 bases from J; bases unmatched to any gene: 8. CDR3 sequence reads: CASSNRQGFDYGYTF. For the CDR3, the DNA is TGTGCCAGTAGTAACCGACAGGGCTTTGACTATGGCTACACCTTC.

In this sample, this clonotype turned up many times. The chain employs TRBV4-1 and TRBJ1-5; D unresolved. The germline CDR1 and CDR2 sequences are MGHRA and YSYEKL. V lost 0 bases to trimming and J lost 4 bases, with 4 bases between them. This CDR3 spans 13 amino acids. The CDR3 spells CASSQDPNQPQHF. The CDR3 DNA reads TGCGCCAGCAGCCAAGATCCGAATCAGCCCCAGCATTTT.

V and J are TRBV7-9 and TRBJ1-5, with TRBD1 as a possible D gene (5 bases). This CDR3 comprises 11 residues. Germline values: CDR1 SEHNR, CDR2 FQNEAQ (reference sequence). The V end lost 5 bases, the J end lost 16 bases, and 15 bases lay between the germline ends. CDR3 nucleotides: TGTGCCAGCAGCCCAGGGTGGGGGGTTCATTTT. Amino acids: CASSPGWGVHF.

A remark on this clonotype: The junction does not match germline at one end; this may be a read error. The chain links TRBV7-9 to TRBJ1-2, with a tentative D call TRBD1 (5 bases). Germline V lookup: CDR1 SEHNR, CDR2 FQNEAQ (reference sequence). This CDR3 comprises 13 residues. CDR3: CASSQEPYGDPFF. The CDR3 DNA sequence: TGCGCCAGCAGCCAAGAGCCTTACGGGGACCCTTTCTTC.

This clonotype came up many times. This chain links TRBV10-3 with TRBJ2-1; D is uncertain. The CDR3 is 13 residues long. Germline assignment: CDR1 ENHRY and CDR2 SYGVKD. V lost 8 bases and J lost 4, with 12 bases in between. The CDR3 spells CAIGPSAYNEQFF. DNA of the CDR3: TGTGCCATCGGACCATCCGCGTACAATGAGCAGTTCTTC.

There are many counts of this clonotype. The chain recombines TRBV6-5 with TRBJ1-6, with D tentatively TRBD1 (6 bases). Between the trimmed V and J ends, which lost 2 bases and 5 bases, there was a span of 10 bases. CDR1 and CDR2 (germline): MNHEY, SVGAGI. This CDR3 region has 15 residues. CDR3 sequence: CASSYLDRNNSPLHF. CDR3 nucleotide sequence: TGTGCCAGCAGTTACCTGGACAGAAATAATTCACCCCTCCACTTT.

The J gene is TRBJ2-7, the V gene TRBV9, with TRBD2 as a possible D gene (5 bases). Germline V gene lookup returns CDR1 SGDLS and CDR2 YYNGEE. The CDR3 loop spans 14 amino acids. V was clipped by 0 bases and J by 4 bases, with 11 bases between them. The CDR3 DNA is TGTGCCAGCAGCGTAGGACTAAAAGGGTACGAGCAGTACTTC. Translating it yields CASSVGLKGYEQYF.